This is a list of T cell receptor beta chains from one sample in a study of beta chain features in type 1 diabetes. The method was immunoSEQ multiplex PCR; TCRdb's version includes in-frame clones alone and lacks a portion of them. The table has around 160,000 clones, more than 60% seen once. Sequenced input: naive CD4+ T cells from blood. The source of these receptors is a man between 25 and 39 years old with type 1 diabetes. CDR3s include the opening cysteine and the closing phenylalanine or tryptophan. Each record gives: V gene, clone size, J gene, D gene, CDR3 DNA, CDR3 protein. D genes are given only for firm matches. Only some rows state a clone size, as once, few, many or a class for expanded clones.

TRBV10-3,few,TRBJ2-3,-,TGTGCCATCAGTCCCGCTACCGCTAGCACAGATACGCAGTATTTT,CAISPATASTDTQYF
TRBV4-1,-,TRBJ1-3,-,TGCGCCAGCAGCCAAGGTATCGCAGACTCTGGAAACACCATATATTTT,CASSQGIADSGNTIYF
TRBV29-1,-,TRBJ2-7,-,TGCAGCGCCATCCTAACCTACGAGCAGTACTTC,CSAILTYEQYF
TRBV4-2,few,TRBJ2-6,-,TGTGCCAGCAGCCAAGGGCCCCGGGTGTCTGGGGCCAACGTCCTGACTTTC,CASSQGPRVSGANVLTF
TRBV5-4,-,TRBJ1-6,TRBD1,TGTGCCAGCAGCTTGGATGACAGGGAGAATTCACCCCTCCACTTT,CASSLDDRENSPLHF
TRBV9,-,TRBJ2-3,-,TGTGCCAGCAGCGTAGCTCACGGCACAGATACGCAGTATTTT,CASSVAHGTDTQYF
TRBV10-3,-,TRBJ2-1,TRBD2,TGTGCCATCAGGGGCGGGGGATACAATGAGCAGTTCTTC,CAIRGGGYNEQFF
TRBV7-9,-,TRBJ2-7,-,TGTGCCTTGCAGGGGGGTTGGTCCTACGAGCAGTACTTC,CALQGGWSYEQYF
TRBV4-3,-,TRBJ1-2,-,TGCGCCAGCAGCCAAGAGGGGAGTGGCTACACCTTC,CASSQEGSGYTF
TRBV6-5,-,TRBJ2-7,-,TGTGCCAGCAGTTACTCGCACAGCACCTACGAGCAGTACTTC,CASSYSHSTYEQYF
TRBV30,-,TRBJ1-6,-,TGTGCCTGGAGTACCCAGGGCTCACCCCTCCACTTT,CAWSTQGSPLHF
TRBV4-3,-,TRBJ2-7,-,TGCGCCAGCAGCCAAGACAGGGCAGCCTACGAGCAGTACTTC,CASSQDRAAYEQYF
TRBV10-3,-,TRBJ1-4,-,TGTGCCATCAGGGACGGCAGGGGCCGAAATGAAAAACTGTTTTTT,CAIRDGRGRNEKLFF
TRBV9,-,TRBJ2-1,-,TGTGCCAGCAGCAACCGACAGGTCAGCTCCTACAATGAGCAGTTCTTC,CASSNRQVSSYNEQFF
TRBV29-1,-,TRBJ2-5,TRBD2,TGCAGCGTTTCTAGCGGCCAAGAGACCCAGTACTTC,CSVSSGQETQYF
TRBV25-1,-,TRBJ2-5,-,TGTGCCAGCTCCAAGGGGGGGGAAGAGACCCAGTACTTC,CASSKGGEETQYF
TRBV18,few,TRBJ2-3,-,TGTGCCAGCTCACCACGGGGACATAACACAGATACGCAGTATTTT,CASSPRGHNTDTQYF
TRBV7-2,few,TRBJ2-3,-,TGTGCCAGCAGCTTAGGCTCAATCACAGATACGCAGTATTTT,CASSLGSITDTQYF
TRBV7-2,-,TRBJ2-3,TRBD2,TGTGCCAGCAGCGGTAGCGGGGCAGGGGCAGGAGATACGCAGTATTTT,CASSGSGAGAGDTQYF
TRBV29-1,-,TRBJ2-3,-,TGCAGCGGGCTAACAGATACGCAGTATTTT,CSGLTDTQYF
TRBV9,-,TRBJ2-7,TRBD1,TGTGCCAGCAGCGCGGGCAATGGGACAGGGGGCCTCGAGCAGTACTTC,CASSAGNGTGGLEQYF
TRBV29-1,-,TRBJ2-3,-,TGCAGCGTTGAATTGGCAACAGATACGCAGTATTTT,CSVELATDTQYF
TRBV13,-,TRBJ2-3,TRBD1,TGTGCCAGCAGCTCGGGACAGGGCACAGATACGCAGTATTTT,CASSSGQGTDTQYF
TRBV30,few,TRBJ2-3,TRBD2,TGTGCCTGCCAGACTAGCGGGGCCACAGATACGCAGTATTTT,CACQTSGATDTQYF
TRBV11-3,few,TRBJ2-3,-,TGTGCCAGCAGCTTAGAGAATACGCAGTATTTT,CASSLENTQYF
TRBV9,-,TRBJ2-3,-,TGTGCCAGCAGCGTAGGCCCTACCACTAGCACAGATACGCAGTATTTT,CASSVGPTTSTDTQYF
TRBV6-6,-,TRBJ1-2,-,TGTGCGGTAGGGCGAGACAATGGCTACACCTTC,CAVGRDNGYTF